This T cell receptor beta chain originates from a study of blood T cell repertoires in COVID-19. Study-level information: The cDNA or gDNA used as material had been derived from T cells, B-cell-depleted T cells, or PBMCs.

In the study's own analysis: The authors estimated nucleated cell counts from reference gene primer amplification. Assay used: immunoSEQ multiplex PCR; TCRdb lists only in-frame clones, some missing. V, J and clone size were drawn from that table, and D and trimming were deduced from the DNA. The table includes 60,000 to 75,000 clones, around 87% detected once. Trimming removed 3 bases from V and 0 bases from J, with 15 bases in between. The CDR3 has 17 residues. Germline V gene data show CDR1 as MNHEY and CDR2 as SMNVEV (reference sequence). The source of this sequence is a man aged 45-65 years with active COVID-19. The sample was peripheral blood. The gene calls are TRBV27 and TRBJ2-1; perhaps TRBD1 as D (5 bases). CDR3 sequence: CASSFRTPDVSYNEQFF. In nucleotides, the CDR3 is TGTGCCAGCAGTTTTCGGACACCCGACGTCTCCTACAATGAGCAGTTCTTC.